The clone carrying this T cell receptor beta chain was seen many times. The target antigen is unknown. This entry belongs to a study of T-cell reconstitution after alpha-beta-depleted transplantation in children. The study, taken as a whole, reports: Once a year had passed after transplant, T-cell counts and diversity came mostly from newly produced T cells.

CDR3 length: 12 amino acids. Between the trimmed V and J ends, which lost 5 bases and 4 bases, there was a span of 8 bases. Unique molecular identifiers were incorporated into the prepared TCRbeta library. Via MiXCR, TCRdb re-called the PCR reads, giving one row per CDR3 protein. Among 600,000 or so distinct CDR3 sequences listed, 20% to 25% were seen once. The sequence was collected from a boy under two years old who had a stem cell transplant for acute myeloid leukemia, so the T cells may come from the graft donor. Sample: PBMCs, mostly from graft donor cells, taken 360 days after TCRalphabeta/CD19-depleted stem cell transplant. The chain recombines TRBV12-3 or TRBV12-4 with TRBJ2-5; D is undetermined. The CDR3 is CASSQNGETQYF. The CDR3 region has the DNA TGTGCCAGCAGTCAAAACGGAGAGACCCAGTACTTC.